One sample yielded the 9 T cell receptor beta chains listed below, sequenced in a study of CXCR3-negative and CXCR3-positive naive CD8 T cells (dated by TCRdb to the late 2010s). Results the study describes overall, beyond this receptor: TRB CDR3s from CXCR3-positive naive cells showed higher hydrophobicity (lower Kidera factor 4), lower energy, and higher strength and volume indices than CXCR3-negative naive cells.

Their antigens remain unidentified. The instrument given in TCRdb is NextSeq 550. The Human TCR Profiling Kit (MiLaboratory) was used to make UMI-labeled 5' RACE TRB cDNA libraries. Reprocessed by TCRdb, the reads give a single entry per CDR3 protein sequence, without DNA. This sample's table contains approximately 100,000 distinct CDR3 sequences. Jointly, the top ten make up about 0.34% of the sample. Material for sequencing was naive CXCR3+ CD8+ T cells from blood. The cell subset or site label corresponds to: CD45RO-CCR7+CD27+CD95- naive CD8+ T cells expressing CXCR3 (TNR3+). The receptors were sampled from a human donor in good health. Some clones in this sample may be carry-over from other donors' samples.

The rearrangement joins TRBV14 to TRBJ2-1; with no DNA, the TCRdb D assignment of TRBD2 cannot be verified. Germline assignment: CDR1 SGHDN and CDR2 FVKESK. This CDR3 region has 17 residues. The CDR3 loop is CASSQLLGGVLSNEQFF.

The genes are TRBV27 and TRBJ2-1; TCRdb returns TRBD2, unconfirmable since there is no DNA. Germline CDR1 is MNHEY and CDR2 is SMNVEV (reference sequence). The CDR3 is 16 residues long. CDR3 loop: CASSLWLSSGYNEQFF.

The J gene is TRBJ2-7, the V gene TRBV7-9; absent DNA, TCRdb's TRBD2 call cannot be checked. The CDR3 sequence is 15 residues long. Germline V gene sequence: CDR1 SEHNR, CDR2 FQNEAQ (reference sequence). The CDR3: CASSSITSIHYEQYF.

The CDR3 is CSASLFNPRPEQYF. The rearrangement uses TRBV20-1 and TRBJ2-7; the TCRdb call, TRBD1, lacks DNA for checking. Germline loops: CDR1 DFQATT, CDR2 SNEGSKA (reference sequence). The CDR3 extends over 14 amino acids.

V usage is TRBV20-1 and J usage is TRBJ2-7; TCRdb outputs TRBD2, but without DNA this stays unchecked. This CDR3 is built from 14 residues. Germline loops: CDR1 DFQATT, CDR2 SNEGSKA (reference sequence). This chain's CDR3 is CSARGLAGLYEQYF.

This sequence joins TRBV29-1 and TRBJ2-7; TCRdb's D gene call, TRBD1, goes unchecked for lack of DNA. The CDR3 loop spans 15 amino acids. The germline V gene has CDR1 SQVTM and CDR2 ANQGSEA. CDR3: CSVEDTRTGSYEQYF.

The chain links TRBV28 to TRBJ2-1; as DNA is missing, the TRBD1 call by TCRdb cannot be tested. The germline gives CDR1 MDHEN, CDR2 SYDVKM. CDR3 length equals 16 residues. CDR3 loop: CASSLDTGGSYNEQFF.

V is TRBV11-2 and J is TRBJ2-5. Germline V CDR1 and CDR2: SGHAT, FQNNGV. The CDR3 totals 13 residues. CDR3 residues: CASSHDMAETQYF.

This chain connects TRBV12-3 or TRBV12-4 to TRBJ2-3; the TCRdb call, TRBD1, lacks DNA for checking. The length of the CDR3 is 15 residues. CDR3 in amino acids: CASSGGEGAQDTQYF.